This T cell receptor beta chain came from a study of cytomegalovirus exposure and HLA in healthy donors. Study details: For the approximately 360 genotyped donors, 80% to 90% fell within the Caucasian-associated ancestry cluster. Notes on the study in general: One variant, a missense change in DCLRE1C, was linked in a later analysis to TCR beta V- and J-gene trimming.

Everyone who donated was a healthy bone marrow donor. For this clone: What it binds is unknown.

The PCR was carried out with 60 Vbeta primers and 13 Jbeta primers. Clones were read by immunoSEQ multiplex PCR, and TCRdb kept only the in-frame ones, dropping some. The table includes roughly 100,000 clones, roughly 60% detected once. CDR1 and CDR2 (germline): MNHEY, SMNVEV (reference sequence). This CDR3 spans 14 amino acids. Between the trimmed V and J ends, which lost 3 bases and 10 bases, there was a span of 16 bases. The J gene is TRBJ2-1, the V gene TRBV27, with no clear D. Sequencing was done on a sample of PBMCs. The clonotype was recovered from a human donor in good health. In nucleotides, the CDR3 is TGTGCCAGCAGTTTGTTACAGTTGGGCCAGGAGCAGTTCTTC. Amino acid sequence: CASSLLQLGQEQFF.